This TCR beta chain was profiled in a study of shared clonotypes between healthy human individuals (dated by TCRdb to 2019 to 2021). Describing the broader study: The cohort comprised a couple of women and three men aged 18 to 49 years. For each donor, three plates each were used for CD4 naive and CD4 memory, two plates were used for CD8 naive, and one plate was used for CD8 memory. To increase sequencing depth and limit assay-specific biases, TCR repertoire library preparation and sequencing were carried out by different laboratories using diverse techniques. The study deeply sequenced blood TCR repertoires of several healthy adults to estimate repertoire size and the extent of clonotype sharing between individuals. Leukapheresis yielded between about 0.85 and 10 billion PBMCs per donor.

The donors were healthy, HIV-negative adults with no recently reported acute infections or vaccinations. All donors were Caucasian adults living in Nashville, Tennessee, USA. CD4+ T cells were enriched by magnetic negative selection, after which naive cells were positively selected on CD45RA and the negative fraction was taken as the memory subset. After blood collection by leukapheresis, PBMCs were isolated using Ficoll-Histopaque density gradient centrifugation and then cryopreserved in the vapor phase of liquid nitrogen. Purity and quantity of every magnetically sorted T cell population were checked by analytical flow cytometry. Genomic DNA was isolated from each sorted fraction and quantified by UV absorbance on a Nanodrop 2000c. TCR CDR3 regions were amplified from genomic DNA by multiplex PCR using the deep immunoSEQ assay. Genomic DNA extracted from each cell subset was distributed evenly over all wells of several immunoSEQ 96-well plates, and each plate served as one replicate. Each replicate PCR for sorted subsets received about 200 ng genomic DNA, equal to roughly 30,000 T cell genomes. The purified libraries were quantified using a Qubit 3.0 fluorometer, sized with a Bioanalyzer 2100, and then quantified again using the KAPA Library Quantification kit. Each immunoSEQ 96-well plate was sequenced on its own single-read 150-cycle Illumina NextSeq 550 flow cell. On the study's bioinformatics: Because the immunoSEQ output included only junctional sequences and no quality scores, the filtering could not be the same as the filtering used for full-length reads. To assign V/J genes and CDR3, sequences were annotated using PyIR, a Python wrapper for IgBLAST v1.9, with IMGT germline references. Reads with weak V/J assignments (E-value above 1e-6), missing CDR3, stop codons, out-of-frame junctions, or ambiguous translated residues were removed. A V3J clonotype was defined by an identical inferred V gene, J gene, and CDR3 amino acid sequence. Percentage overlap between repertoires was calculated by dividing the number of shared unique clonotypes by the size of the smaller repertoire. Richness of each repertoire was evaluated using RTK rarefaction, the Chao1 estimator, and Recon v2.1 estimates of unobserved clonotypes. Generation probabilities were computed with OLGA for all TCRbeta clonotypes obtained by the gDNA method from a handful of donors. The immuneACCESS repertoire file appears here via TCRdb, limited to in-frame rearrangements. These files lack a portion of the clones; in checked studies, under half of the deficit traces to unresolved V genes, and the cause of the others is not known. The V and J calls and clone size come from that table; D and trimming were worked out from the DNA. Across this sample there are 2 million to 2.5 million clones, with roughly 93% seen only once. 0.35% to 0.5% of the sample is taken by the ten largest.

Worth noting for this clone: Its specific antigen is unknown. One base away there is no much larger clone; base qualities are not given.

For CDR1 and CDR2, the germline V gene lists MGHRA and YSYEKL. The trim is 1 base for V and 3 bases for J, with a gap of 15 bases between the germline ends. The CDR3, cysteine through phenylalanine, is 16 amino acids long. CDR3 DNA is the only sequence kept; it has 48 bases, read in frame from the first base. The investigation overall reported the following: Rarefaction of sorted-subset datasets indicated incomplete sequencing despite the large sequencing depth. Clonotypes shared by all four sorted-subset donors showed higher generation probabilities than non-shared clonotypes. The small number of donors limited the genetic and exposure-history diversity represented. Sampling was restricted to blood, and TCR repertoires in tissue are likely to differ from TCR repertoires in blood. Sharing across a few donors was observed for about 5% of naive CD4, around 3.5% of naive CD8, about 2.5% of memory CD4, and about 0.39% of memory CD8 clonotypes. Larger estimated clonotype richness was generally found for naive subsets than for memory subsets. Pairwise subsampling led to the expectation that sequencing depth would affect the degree of clonotype sharing among donors.

The source of this sequence is a man younger than 35 in good health. Some clones in this sample may be carry-over from other donors' samples. Sequencing used naive CD4+ T cells from PBMCs. What this sample's cell subset or site label stands for: CD45RA+ positively selected. This chain is built from TRBV4-1 and TRBJ1-2; no confident D gene assignment can be made. The sequenced DNA is TGCGCCAGCAGCCAAGGGGGAGCGGGGAGCGACTATGGCTACACCTTC. The translation is CASSQGGAGSDYGYTF.